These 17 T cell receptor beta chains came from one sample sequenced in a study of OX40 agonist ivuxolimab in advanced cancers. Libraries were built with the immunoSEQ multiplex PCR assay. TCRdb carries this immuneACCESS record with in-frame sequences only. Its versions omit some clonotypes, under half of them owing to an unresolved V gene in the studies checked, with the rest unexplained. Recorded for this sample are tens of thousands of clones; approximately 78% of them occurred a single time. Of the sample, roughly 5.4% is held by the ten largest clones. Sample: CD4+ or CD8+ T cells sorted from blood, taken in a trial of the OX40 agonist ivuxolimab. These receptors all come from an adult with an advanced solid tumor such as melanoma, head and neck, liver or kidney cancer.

The DNA of the CDR3 is TGTGCCAGCAGTGCTCCGAGCTCGTACGAGCAGTACTTC. Translation: CASSAPSSYEQYF. The rearrangement joins TRBV28 to TRBJ2-7; D not certain. The CDR3 is 13 residues long. With 5 bases removed from V and 4 bases from J, the gap between germline ends came to 12 bases. Germline V CDR1 and CDR2: MDHEN, SYDVKM.

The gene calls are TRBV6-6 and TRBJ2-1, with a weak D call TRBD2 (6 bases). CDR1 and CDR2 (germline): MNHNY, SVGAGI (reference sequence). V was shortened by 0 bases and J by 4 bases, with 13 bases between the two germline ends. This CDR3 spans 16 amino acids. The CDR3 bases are TGTGCCAGCAGTTACTCGCCAACGGGAGTGTACAATGAGCAGTTCTTC. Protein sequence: CASSYSPTGVYNEQFF.

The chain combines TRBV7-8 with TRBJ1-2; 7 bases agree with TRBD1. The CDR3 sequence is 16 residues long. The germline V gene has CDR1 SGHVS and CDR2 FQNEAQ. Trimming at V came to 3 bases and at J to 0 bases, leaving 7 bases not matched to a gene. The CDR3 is CASSFRQGGPNYGYTF. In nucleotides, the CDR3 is TGTGCCAGCAGCTTTCGACAGGGAGGTCCTAACTATGGCTACACCTTC.

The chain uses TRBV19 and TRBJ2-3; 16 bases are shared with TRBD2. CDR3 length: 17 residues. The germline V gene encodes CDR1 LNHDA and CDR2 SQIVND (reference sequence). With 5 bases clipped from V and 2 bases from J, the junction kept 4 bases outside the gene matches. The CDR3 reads CASSSGLAGGDTDTQYF. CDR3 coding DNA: TGTGCCAGTAGTTCGGGACTAGCGGGGGGGGACACAGATACGCAGTATTTT.

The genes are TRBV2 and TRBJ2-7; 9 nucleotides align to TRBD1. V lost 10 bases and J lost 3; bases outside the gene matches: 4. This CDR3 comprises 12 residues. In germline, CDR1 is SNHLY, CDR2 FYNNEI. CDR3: CATGQGSYEQYF. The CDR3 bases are TGTGCCACCGGACAGGGGAGCTACGAGCAGTACTTC.

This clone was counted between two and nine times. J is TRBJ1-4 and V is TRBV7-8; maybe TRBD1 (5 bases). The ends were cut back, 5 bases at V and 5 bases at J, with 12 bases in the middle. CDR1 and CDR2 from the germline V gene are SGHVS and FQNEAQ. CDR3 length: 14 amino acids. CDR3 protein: CASSPGPANEKLFF. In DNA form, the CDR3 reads TGTGCCAGCAGCCCGGGACCGGCGAATGAAAAACTGTTTTTT.

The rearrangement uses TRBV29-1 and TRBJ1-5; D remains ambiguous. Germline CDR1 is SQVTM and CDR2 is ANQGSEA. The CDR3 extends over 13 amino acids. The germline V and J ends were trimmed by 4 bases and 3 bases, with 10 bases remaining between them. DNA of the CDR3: TGCAGCGTTGCCGCGGGGTTCAATCAGCCCCAGCATTTT. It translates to CSVAAGFNQPQHF.

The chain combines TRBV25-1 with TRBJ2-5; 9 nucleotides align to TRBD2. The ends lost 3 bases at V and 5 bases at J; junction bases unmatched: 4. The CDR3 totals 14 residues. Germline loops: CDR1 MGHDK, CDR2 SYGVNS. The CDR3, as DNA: TGTGCCAGCAGTGAGTCCGCGGGGGGGGAGACCCAGTACTTC. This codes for CASSESAGGETQYF.

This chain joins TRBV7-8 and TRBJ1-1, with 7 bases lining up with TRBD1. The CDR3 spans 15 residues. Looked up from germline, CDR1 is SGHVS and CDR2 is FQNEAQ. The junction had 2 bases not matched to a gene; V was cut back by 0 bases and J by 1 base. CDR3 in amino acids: CASSLANRGNTEAFF. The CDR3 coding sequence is TGTGCCAGCAGCTTAGCGAACAGGGGGAACACTGAAGCTTTCTTT.

The CDR3 region has the DNA TGTGCCAGCAGTTCTGACGGAACCCACTATGGCTACACCTTC. It specifies CASSSDGTHYGYTF. V is TRBV6-5 and J is TRBJ1-2; no clear D gene. CDR1 is MNHEY, CDR2 SVGAGI, per germline. The CDR3 is 14 residues long. V was cut by 4 bases and J by 3 bases, with 12 bases left in between.

CDR3 bases: TGTGCCAGCAGCCCCCACGCGGGACAGGGGGCTGAAGGCTACACCTTC. It yields the protein CASSPHAGQGAEGYTF. The genes are TRBV9 and TRBJ1-2, with 12 bases lining up with TRBD1. Losses at the gene ends were 4 bases for V and 8 bases for J; bases not matched to a gene: 12. The CDR3 length is 16 residues. In germline, CDR1 is SGDLS, CDR2 YYNGEE.

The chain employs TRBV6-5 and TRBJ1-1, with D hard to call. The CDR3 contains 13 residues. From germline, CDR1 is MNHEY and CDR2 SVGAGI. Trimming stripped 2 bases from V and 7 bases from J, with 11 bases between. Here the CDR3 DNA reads TGTGCCAGCAGTTACAGGAGCATGAGTGAAGCTTTCTTT. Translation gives CASSYRSMSEAFF.

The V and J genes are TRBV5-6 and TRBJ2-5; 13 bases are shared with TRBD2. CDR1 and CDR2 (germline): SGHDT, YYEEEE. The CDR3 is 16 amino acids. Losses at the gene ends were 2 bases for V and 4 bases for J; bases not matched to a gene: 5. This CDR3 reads CASSFRTSGSVETQYF. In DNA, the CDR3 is TGTGCCAGCAGCTTCCGGACTAGCGGGAGTGTAGAGACCCAGTACTTC.

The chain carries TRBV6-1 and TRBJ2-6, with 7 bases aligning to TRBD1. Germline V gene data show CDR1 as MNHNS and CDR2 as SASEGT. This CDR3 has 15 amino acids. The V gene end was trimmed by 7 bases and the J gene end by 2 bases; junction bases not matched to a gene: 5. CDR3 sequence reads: CASKTGEAGANVLTF. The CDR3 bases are TGTGCCAGCAAAACAGGGGAAGCTGGGGCCAACGTCCTGACTTTC.

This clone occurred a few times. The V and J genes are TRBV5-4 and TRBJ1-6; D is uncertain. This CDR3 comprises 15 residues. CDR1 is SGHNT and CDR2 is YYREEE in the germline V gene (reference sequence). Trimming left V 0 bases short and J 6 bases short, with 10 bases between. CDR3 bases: TGTGCCAGCAGCTTGGAGGACCAGACTAATTCACCCCTCCACTTT. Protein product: CASSLEDQTNSPLHF.

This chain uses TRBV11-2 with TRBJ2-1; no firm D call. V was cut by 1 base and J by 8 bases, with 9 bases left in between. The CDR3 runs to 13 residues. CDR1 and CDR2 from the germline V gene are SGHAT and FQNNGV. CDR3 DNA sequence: TGTGCCAGCAGCTTAGTCAGGCTGGATGAGCAGTTCTTC. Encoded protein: CASSLVRLDEQFF. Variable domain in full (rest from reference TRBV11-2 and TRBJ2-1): EAGVAQSPRYKIIEKRQSVAFWCNPISGHATLYWYQQILGQGPKLLIQFQNNGVVDDSQLPKDRFSAERLKGVDSTLKIQPAKLEDSAVYLCASSLVRLDEQFFGPGTRLTVL.

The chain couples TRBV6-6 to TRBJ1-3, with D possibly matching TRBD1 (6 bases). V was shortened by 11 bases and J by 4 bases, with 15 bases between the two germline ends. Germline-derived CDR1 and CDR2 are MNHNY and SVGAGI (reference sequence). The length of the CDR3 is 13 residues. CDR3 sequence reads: CAHGQQEGNTIYF. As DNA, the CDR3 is TGTGCCCACGGACAGCAGGAGGGAAACACCATATATTTT.